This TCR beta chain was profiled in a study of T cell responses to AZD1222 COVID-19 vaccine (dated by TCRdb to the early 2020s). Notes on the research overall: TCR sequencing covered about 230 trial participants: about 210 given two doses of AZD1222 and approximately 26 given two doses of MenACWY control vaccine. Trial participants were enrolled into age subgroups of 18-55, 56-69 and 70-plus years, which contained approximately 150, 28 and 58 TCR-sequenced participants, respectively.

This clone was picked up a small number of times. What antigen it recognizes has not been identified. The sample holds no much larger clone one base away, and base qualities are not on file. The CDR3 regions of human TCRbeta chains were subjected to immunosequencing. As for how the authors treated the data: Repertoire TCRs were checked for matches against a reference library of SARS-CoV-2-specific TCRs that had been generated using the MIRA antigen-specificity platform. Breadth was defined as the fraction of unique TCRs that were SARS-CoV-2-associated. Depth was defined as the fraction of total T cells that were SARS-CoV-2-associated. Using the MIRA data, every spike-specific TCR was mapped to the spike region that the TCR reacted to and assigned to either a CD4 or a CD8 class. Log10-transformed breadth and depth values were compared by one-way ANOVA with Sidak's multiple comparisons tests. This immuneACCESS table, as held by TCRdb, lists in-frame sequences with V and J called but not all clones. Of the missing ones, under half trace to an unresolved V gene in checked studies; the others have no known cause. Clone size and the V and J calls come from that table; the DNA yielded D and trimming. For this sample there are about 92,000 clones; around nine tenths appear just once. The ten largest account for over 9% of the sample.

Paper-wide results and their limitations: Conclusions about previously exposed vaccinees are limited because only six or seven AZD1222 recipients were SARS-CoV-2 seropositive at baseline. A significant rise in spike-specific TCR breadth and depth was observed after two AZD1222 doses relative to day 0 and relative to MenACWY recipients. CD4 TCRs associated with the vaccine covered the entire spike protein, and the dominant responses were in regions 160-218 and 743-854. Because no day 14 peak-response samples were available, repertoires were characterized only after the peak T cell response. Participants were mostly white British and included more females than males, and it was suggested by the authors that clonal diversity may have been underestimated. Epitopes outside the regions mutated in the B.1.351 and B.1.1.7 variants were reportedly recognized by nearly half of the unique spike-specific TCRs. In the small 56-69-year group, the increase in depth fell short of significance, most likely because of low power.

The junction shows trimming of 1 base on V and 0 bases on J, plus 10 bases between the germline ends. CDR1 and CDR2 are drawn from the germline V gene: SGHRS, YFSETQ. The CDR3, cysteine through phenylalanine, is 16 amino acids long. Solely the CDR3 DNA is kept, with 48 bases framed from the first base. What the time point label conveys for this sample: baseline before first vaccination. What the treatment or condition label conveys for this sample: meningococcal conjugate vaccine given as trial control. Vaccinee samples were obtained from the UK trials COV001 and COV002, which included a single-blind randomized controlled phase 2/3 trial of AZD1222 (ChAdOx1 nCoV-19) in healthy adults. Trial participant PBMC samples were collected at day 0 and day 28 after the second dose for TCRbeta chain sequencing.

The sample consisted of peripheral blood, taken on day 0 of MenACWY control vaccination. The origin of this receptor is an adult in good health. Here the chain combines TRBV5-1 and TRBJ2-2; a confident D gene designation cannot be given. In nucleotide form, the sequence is TGCGCCAGCAGCTTGAAGGATCGAACGAACACCGGGGAGCTGTTTTTT. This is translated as CASSLKDRTNTGELFF.